This T cell receptor (beta chain) was observed in a study of CD8 T cells in ankylosing spondylitis. V dropped 2 bases and J dropped 4 bases, with 15 bases sitting between them. Germline V lookup: CDR1 SGHRS, CDR2 YFSETQ. This CDR3 region has 15 residues. On this clonotype itself: Its specificity is unknown.

TCRdb called the 5' RACE reads again in MiXCR, with one record for every CDR3 protein. The table records roughly 250,000 distinct CDR3 sequences, around 9.1% of them present only once. Points from the study as a whole: Reportedly, significant enrichment of disease-linked clones occurred in matched ankylosing spondylitis synovial fluid.

This clonotype was sampled from a male donor with ankylosing spondylitis or in good health (not recorded which). The sequenced material came from blood, either unsorted or a sorted T cell fraction (not recorded which). The chain couples TRBV5-1 to TRBJ2-5; a possible D gene is TRBD2 (5 bases). CDR3 DNA: TGCGCCAGCAGCTTTCAGGACTCGCCCTCAGAGACCCAGTACTTC. Translation: CASSFQDSPSETQYF.